This is a list of T cell receptor beta chains from one sample in a study of shared clonotypes between healthy human individuals. The assay was immunoSEQ multiplex PCR, and TCRdb's table has in-frame clones only and misses some. This table holds around 1,900,000 clones, just under 95% found once. Material for sequencing was naive CD8+ T cells from PBMCs. The receptor set was obtained from a man between 18 and 29 years old in good health. Some clones in this sample may be carry-over from other donors' samples. The CDR3 runs from the conserved cysteine through the conserved F or W. D genes are given only for firm matches. The size entry is marked missing in some rows and otherwise reads once, few, many or a size class.

d_gene,j_gene,abundance,v_gene,CDR3aa,CDR3nt
TRBD1,TRBJ1-2,-,TRBV29-1,CSVFPGTGGAPDGYTF,TGCAGCGTTTTCCCCGGGACAGGGGGCGCTCCGGATGGCTACACCTTC
-,TRBJ1-6,-,TRBV5-6,CASSGTAQRNSPLHF,TGTGCCAGCAGCGGAACGGCCCAAAGGAATTCACCCCTCCACTTT
-,TRBJ2-7,-,TRBV27,CASSFSTYEQYF,TGTGCCAGCAGTTTTTCGACCTACGAGCAGTACTTC
-,TRBJ1-1,-,TRBV27,CASRISGGRNTEAFF,TGTGCCAGCAGGATATCGGGGGGGCGGAACACTGAAGCTTTCTTT
TRBD2,TRBJ2-3,-,TRBV7-9,CASSSRTSGRDHTQYF,TGTGCCAGCAGCTCACGGACTAGCGGGAGGGACCATACGCAGTATTTT
TRBD1,TRBJ2-7,-,TRBV27,CASSFTGGSYEQYF,TGTGCCAGCAGTTTTACAGGGGGCTCCTACGAGCAGTACTTC
-,TRBJ1-4,-,TRBV13,CASSSRQDNEKLFF,TGTGCCAGCAGCTCCCGACAGGATAATGAAAAACTGTTTTTT
-,TRBJ1-2,-,TRBV6-1,CASSEGPPGPGYTF,TGTGCCAGCAGTGAGGGCCCCCCGGGGCCTGGCTACACCTTC
-,TRBJ2-6,-,TRBV29-1,CSVLAGLSSGANVLTF,TGCAGCGTTCTGGCCGGGTTAAGCTCTGGGGCCAACGTCCTGACTTTC
-,TRBJ2-1,-,TRBV5-1,CASTLGTALGEQFF,TGCGCCAGCACCCTCGGGACTGCCCTCGGTGAGCAGTTCTTC
-,TRBJ1-4,-,TRBV19,CASSIVVLGGANEKLFF,TGTGCCAGTAGTATCGTGGTACTTGGGGGGGCTAATGAAAAACTGTTTTTT
-,TRBJ2-5,-,TRBV19,CASSIDMVPQETQYF,TGTGCCAGTAGTATAGATATGGTCCCCCAAGAGACCCAGTACTTC
-,TRBJ1-3,once,TRBV29-1,CSVEVMGNTIYF,TGCAGCGTTGAAGTTATGGGAAACACCATATATTTT
TRBD2,TRBJ2-7,once,TRBV7-9,CASSPGLVQQYF,TGTGCCAGCAGCCCCGGACTAGTTCAGCAGTACTTC
-,TRBJ1-5,-,TRBV28,CASDDRLNQPQHF,TGTGCCAGCGACGACAGGCTCAATCAGCCCCAGCATTTT
TRBD1,TRBJ2-7,-,TRBV27,CASMYTGDYEQYF,TGTGCCAGCATGTATACAGGGGACTACGAGCAGTACTTC
TRBD1,TRBJ1-5,-,TRBV7-9,CASSPWTGRIYSNQPQHF,TGTGCCAGCAGCCCATGGACAGGGCGGATTTATAGCAATCAGCCCCAGCATTTT
TRBD2,TRBJ2-4,once,TRBV27,CASSFLYPGTSGRVAKNIQYF,TGTGCCAGCAGCTTCCTCTACCCGGGGACTAGCGGGAGGGTGGCCAAAAACATTCAGTACTTC
-,TRBJ1-1,-,TRBV7-9,CASSLPENTEAFF,TGTGCCAGCAGCTTGCCCGAGAACACTGAAGCTTTCTTT
TRBD2,TRBJ2-7,-,TRBV5-6,CASSLRLARAEQYF,TGTGCCAGCAGCTTGCGACTAGCGAGGGCTGAGCAGTACTTC
-,TRBJ2-1,-,TRBV28,CASSLGAGNEQFF,TGTGCCAGCAGTTTGGGGGCAGGCAATGAGCAGTTCTTC
TRBD1,TRBJ2-1,-,TRBV11-3,CASSLGPGTGEYNEQFF,TGTGCCAGCAGCTTAGGCCCTGGGACAGGGGAGTACAATGAGCAGTTCTTC
TRBD1,TRBJ2-5,-,TRBV2,CASRAQGARETQYF,TGTGCCAGCAGGGCACAGGGGGCGCGTGAGACCCAGTACTTC
-,TRBJ1-4,-,TRBV14,CASSQDGEGLNEKLFF,TGTGCCAGCAGCCAAGACGGAGAGGGACTTAATGAAAAACTGTTTTTT
-,TRBJ1-4,-,TRBV7-9,CASSLPGGGNEKLFF,TGTGCCAGCAGCTTACCGGGAGGAGGAAATGAAAAACTGTTTTTT
-,TRBJ2-1,-,TRBV4-1,CASRDSAYNEQFF,TGCGCCAGCCGGGACTCTGCCTACAATGAGCAGTTCTTC
TRBD1,TRBJ2-7,-,TRBV19,CASSPHRDSHEQYF,TGTGCCAGTAGTCCACACCGGGACAGCCACGAGCAGTACTTC
TRBD2,TRBJ2-1,-,TRBV10-3,CASEREGSFNEQFF,TGTGCCTCAGAGCGGGAGGGCTCTTTCAATGAGCAGTTCTTC
TRBD1,TRBJ2-5,-,TRBV14,CASSQPIGDRKETQYF,TGTGCCAGCAGCCAACCTATTGGGGACAGAAAAGAGACCCAGTACTTC
-,TRBJ2-4,-,TRBV7-9,CASSPLGGGLAKNIQYF,TGTGCCAGCAGCCCTCTGGGAGGGGGCCTAGCCAAAAACATTCAGTACTTC
-,TRBJ1-5,few,TRBV9,CASSAGGRGTGQPQHF,TGTGCCAGCAGCGCCGGGGGCAGGGGTACGGGTCAGCCCCAGCATTTT
TRBD1,TRBJ2-5,-,TRBV4-1,CASSQGAGQGVSGETQYF,TGCGCCAGCAGCCAAGGGGCGGGACAGGGGGTTTCAGGAGAGACCCAGTACTTC
TRBD1,TRBJ2-7,-,TRBV6-1,CASSQTGLGHYEQYF,TGTGCCAGCAGTCAGACAGGGCTGGGGCACTACGAGCAGTACTTC
TRBD2,TRBJ2-2,-,TRBV5-6,CASSPLAGLDTGELFF,TGTGCCAGCAGCCCACTAGCGGGACTCGACACCGGGGAGCTGTTTTTT
TRBD2,TRBJ2-7,-,TRBV7-9,CASSSGSSGRSPEQYF,TGTGCCAGCAGCTCGGGGTCTAGCGGGAGATCACCCGAGCAGTACTTC
-,TRBJ1-2,-,TRBV10-3,CAISDPADLYGYTF,TGTGCCATCAGTGATCCGGCAGATCTATATGGCTACACCTTC
-,TRBJ1-4,-,TRBV19,CASSPYPVSANEKLFF,TGTGCCAGTAGTCCTTACCCGGTTTCAGCTAATGAAAAACTGTTTTTT
-,TRBJ1-5,-,TRBV29-1,CSVEEGPNQPQHF,TGCAGCGTTGAAGAGGGGCCGAATCAGCCCCAGCATTTT
TRBD1,TRBJ2-1,-,TRBV27,CASSFRTGREQFF,TGTGCCAGCAGTTTCCGGACAGGGCGTGAGCAGTTCTTC
-,TRBJ2-1,-,TRBV5-4,CASSSEGGWAILNEQFF,TGTGCCAGCAGCTCGGAAGGGGGGTGGGCCATTCTCAATGAGCAGTTCTTC
-,TRBJ2-7,-,TRBV6-5,CASSYERETTLEQYF,TGTGCCAGCAGTTACGAGAGGGAAACAACCCTCGAGCAGTACTTC
-,TRBJ2-2,-,TRBV29-1,CSVERLNLIGELFF,TGCAGCGTTGAGAGGTTAAACCTAATCGGGGAGCTGTTTTTT
TRBD1,TRBJ2-7,-,TRBV2,CASSFVDRVSYEQYF,TGTGCCAGCAGTTTCGTCGACAGGGTCTCCTACGAGCAGTACTTC
-,TRBJ2-7,-,TRBV27,CASSLSAGVGSYEQYF,TGTGCCAGCAGTTTATCGGCAGGGGTTGGTTCCTACGAGCAGTACTTC